The sequence of this TCR beta chain was determined in a study of Ad26.COV2.S vaccination and SARS-CoV-2 variants. At the level of the study: Among those in the COV1001 Ad26.COV2.S trial arm was the donor. Recipients of Ad26.COV2.S got it intramuscularly, once or twice 56 days apart. Study-wide results and limits: For non-spike TCRs, breadth in vaccine recipients resembled that in placebo recipients. The breadth of spike-specific CD8+ and CD4+ T cell responses after vaccination was reportedly substantial.

Described treatment: 19 received Ad26.COV2.S at low or high dose, single or two shots; 5 received placebo; per-sample allocation not given. Samples were taken on day 63 after the first vaccine or placebo injection. Profiling relied on immunoSEQ multiplex PCR, and the TCRdb table lists in-frame clones only, not all of them. Of around 450,000 clones listed, 85% to 90% are singletons. Comment on this clone: The antigen remains undetermined.

V dropped 4 bases and J dropped 7; count of bases not matched to a gene: 5. Germline V gene data show CDR1 as SGHRS and CDR2 as YFSETQ. This CDR3 comprises 13 residues. This specimen was peripheral blood, taken in a trial of Ad26.COV2.S vaccine versus placebo. This sequence was found in a person aged 18-65 years who received the Ad26.COV2.S COVID-19 vaccine or a placebo. The rearrangement links TRBV5-1 to TRBJ2-1; 7 positions agree with TRBD2. CDR3 sequence reads: CASSGIAGNEQFF. The CDR3 nucleotides are TGCGCCAGCAGCGGGATAGCGGGTAATGAGCAGTTCTTC. Together with reference TRBV5-1 and TRBJ2-1, the CDR3 gives the full variable domain: KAGVTQTPRYLIKTRGQQVTLSCSPISGHRSVSWYQQTPGQGLQFLFEYFSETQRNKGNFPGRFSGRQFSNSRSEMNVSTLELGDSALYLCASSGIAGNEQFFGPGTRLTVL.